The sequence of this T cell receptor (beta chain) was determined in a study of vaccination and CD4 T cells after COVID-19. Study-wide context: Two doses of either BNT162b2 or mRNA-1273 vaccine went to participants.

Specified treatment: approximately nine-day PBMC culture with coronavirus spike peptide pools or control peptides (ViraFEST assay). Before TCRs were sequenced, ViraFEST expanded antigen-specific T cells with peptide pools. This clonotype was seen a few times. Its antigen remains unidentified. Sequenced with the Oncomine TCR Beta short-read assay was DNA taken from cultured CD4+ T cells. Using its own MiXCR run on the PCR reads, TCRdb lists one record per CDR3 protein. The sample contains fewer than 13,000 distinct CDR3 sequences, around a third of which appear only once. Germline assignment: CDR1 WNHNN and CDR2 SYGVQD (reference sequence). The CDR3 covers 11 residues. Trimming cost V 8 bases and J 11 bases, with 14 bases left between them.

This clonotype originated in a human donor who had recovered from COVID-19. V and J are TRBV10-1 and TRBJ2-3; no firm D call. The sample was CD4+ T cells from blood, cultured in vitro. CDR3 sequence: CASAPGDGQYF. The CDR3, as DNA: TGCGCCAGCGCTCCAGGTGATGGGCAGTATTTT.